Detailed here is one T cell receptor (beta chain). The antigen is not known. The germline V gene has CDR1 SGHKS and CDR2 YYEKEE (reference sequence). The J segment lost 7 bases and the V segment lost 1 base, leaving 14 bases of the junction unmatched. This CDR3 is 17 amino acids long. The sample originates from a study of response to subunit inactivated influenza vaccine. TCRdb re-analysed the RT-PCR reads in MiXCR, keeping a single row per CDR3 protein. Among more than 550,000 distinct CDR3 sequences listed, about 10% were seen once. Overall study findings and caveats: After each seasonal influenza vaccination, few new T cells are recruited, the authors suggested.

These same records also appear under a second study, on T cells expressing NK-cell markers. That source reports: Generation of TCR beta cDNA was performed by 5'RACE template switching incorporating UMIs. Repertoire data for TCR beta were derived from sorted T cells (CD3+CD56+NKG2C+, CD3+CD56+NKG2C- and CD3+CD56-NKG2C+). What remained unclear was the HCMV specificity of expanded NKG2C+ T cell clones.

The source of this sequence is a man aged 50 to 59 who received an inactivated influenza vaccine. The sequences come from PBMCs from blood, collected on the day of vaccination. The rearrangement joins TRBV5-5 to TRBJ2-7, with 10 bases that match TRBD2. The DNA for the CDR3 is TGTGCCAGCAGCTTGCGGGCTAGCGGGGGTCACTTGGGGGAGCAGTACTTC. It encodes CASSLRASGGHLGEQYF. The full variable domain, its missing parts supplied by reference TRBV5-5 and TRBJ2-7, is DAGVTQSPTHLIKTRGQQVTLRCSPISGHKSVSWYQQVLGQGPQFIFQYYEKEERGRGNFPDRFSARQFPNYSSELNVNALLLGDSALYLCASSLRASGGHLGEQYFGPGTRLTVT.